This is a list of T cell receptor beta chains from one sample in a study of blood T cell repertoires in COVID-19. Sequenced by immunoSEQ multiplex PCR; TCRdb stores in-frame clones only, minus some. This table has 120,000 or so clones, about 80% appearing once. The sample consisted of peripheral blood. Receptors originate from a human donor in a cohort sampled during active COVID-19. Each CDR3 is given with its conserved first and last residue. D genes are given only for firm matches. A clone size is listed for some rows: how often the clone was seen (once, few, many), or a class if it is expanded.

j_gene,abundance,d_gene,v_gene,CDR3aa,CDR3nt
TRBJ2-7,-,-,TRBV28,CASGTSYEQYF,TGTGCCAGCGGCACCTCCTACGAGCAGTACTTC
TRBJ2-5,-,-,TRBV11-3,CASSSAYAPGETQYF,TGTGCCAGCAGCTCCGCGTATGCCCCCGGAGAGACCCAGTACTTC
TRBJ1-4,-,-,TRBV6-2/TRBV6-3,CASSTRTWRRGEKLFF,TGTGCCAGCAGTACCCGGACGTGGAGGAGGGGAGAAAAACTGTTTTTT
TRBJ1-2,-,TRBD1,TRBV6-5,CASRTGGLTNYGYTF,TGTGCCAGCAGGACAGGGGGCTTAACTAACTATGGCTACACCTTC
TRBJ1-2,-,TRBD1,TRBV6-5,CASSAGGGYTF,TGTGCCAGCAGCGCAGGGGGCGGCTACACCTTC
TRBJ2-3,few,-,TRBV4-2,CASSQVASDTQYF,TGTGCCAGCAGCCAGGTAGCCTCAGATACGCAGTATTTT
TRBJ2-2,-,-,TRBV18,CASSPGVRNTGELFF,TGTGCCAGCTCACCCGGGGTGCGCAACACCGGGGAGCTGTTTTTT
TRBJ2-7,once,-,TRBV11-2,CASSLNWGLYEQYF,TGTGCCAGCAGCTTAAATTGGGGGCTTTACGAGCAGTACTTC
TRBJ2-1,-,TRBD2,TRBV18,CASSPRTSGWSYNEQFF,TGTGCCAGCTCACCCCGGACTAGCGGGTGGTCCTACAATGAGCAGTTCTTC
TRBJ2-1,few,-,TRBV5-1,CASSGAKSSYNEQFF,TGCGCCAGCAGCGGGGCAAAGAGCTCCTACAATGAGCAGTTCTTC
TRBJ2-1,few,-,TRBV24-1,CATSSYNEQFF,TGTGCCACGAGCTCCTACAATGAGCAGTTCTTC
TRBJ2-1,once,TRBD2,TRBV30,CAWSGYASGHNEQFF,TGTGCCTGGAGTGGGTACGCTAGCGGCCACAATGAGCAGTTCTTC
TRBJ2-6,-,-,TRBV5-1,CASSEGSSGANVLTF,TGCGCCAGCAGCGAAGGGAGCTCTGGGGCCAACGTCCTGACTTTC
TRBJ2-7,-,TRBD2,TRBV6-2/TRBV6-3,CASSLPGLAVRSSYEQYF,TGTGCCAGCAGCCTTCCCGGACTAGCGGTTAGGAGCTCCTACGAGCAGTACTTC
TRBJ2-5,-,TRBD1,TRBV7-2,CASSMINRGRRSYQETQYF,TGTGCCAGCAGCATGATCAACAGGGGGCGCCGATCGTACCAAGAGACCCAGTACTTC
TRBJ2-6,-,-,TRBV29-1,CSVDSSGANVLTF,TGCAGCGTTGACAGCTCTGGGGCCAACGTCCTGACTTTC
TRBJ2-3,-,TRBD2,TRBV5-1,CASSSGSGTDTQYF,TGCGCCAGTTCCAGCGGGAGTGGGACAGATACGCAGTATTTT
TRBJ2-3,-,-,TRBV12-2,CASRPRTAGGSRTDTQYF,TGTGCAAGTCGCCCCAGGACAGCGGGAGGGTCAAGAACAGATACGCAGTATTTT
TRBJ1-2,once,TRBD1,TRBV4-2,CASSQLGAGQGLYGYTF,TGTGCCAGCAGCCAGCTTGGGGCGGGACAGGGACTCTATGGCTACACCTTC
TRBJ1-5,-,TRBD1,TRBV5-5,CASSGGQGNQPQHF,TGTGCCAGCAGCGGGGGACAGGGAAATCAGCCCCAGCATTTT
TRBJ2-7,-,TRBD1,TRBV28,CATVGLGTGRYEQYF,TGTGCCACGGTGGGATTGGGGACAGGGCGGTACGAGCAGTACTTC
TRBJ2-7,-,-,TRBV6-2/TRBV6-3,CASSRPGGGRYEQYF,TGTGCCAGCAGCCGCCCGGGGGGCGGGAGATACGAGCAGTACTTC
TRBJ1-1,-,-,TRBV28,CASSLGGSILKAFF,TGTGCCAGCAGTTTAGGGGGCTCGATTCTTAAAGCTTTCTTT
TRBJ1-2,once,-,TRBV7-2,CASSLGGGQAGGYTF,TGTGCCAGCAGCTTAGGAGGAGGGCAGGCTGGGGGCTACACCTTC
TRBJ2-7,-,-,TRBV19,CASSISGTFSSYEQYF,TGTGCCAGTAGTATCAGCGGGACATTCAGCTCCTACGAGCAGTACTTC
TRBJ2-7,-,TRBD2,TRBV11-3,CASSSGLAGGEQYF,TGTGCCAGCAGCTCCGGACTAGCGGGAGGTGAGCAGTACTTC
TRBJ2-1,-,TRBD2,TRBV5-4,CASSLMTSGRNYNEQFF,TGTGCCAGCAGCTTAATGACTAGCGGGAGGAACTACAATGAGCAGTTCTTC
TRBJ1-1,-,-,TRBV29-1,CSAVGNTEAFF,TGCAGCGCCGTCGGGAACACTGAAGCTTTCTTT
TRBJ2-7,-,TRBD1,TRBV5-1,CASRPGQGVSYEQYF,TGCGCCAGCAGACCGGGACAGGGGGTCTCCTACGAGCAGTACTTC
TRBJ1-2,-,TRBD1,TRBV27,CASSLLPGTGARSYGYTF,TGTGCCAGCAGTTTGCTCCCCGGGACAGGGGCCCGTAGCTATGGCTACACCTTC
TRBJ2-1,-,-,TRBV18,CASSPEMNEQFF,TGTGCCAGCTCACCAGAGATGAATGAGCAGTTCTTC
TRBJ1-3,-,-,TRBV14,CASSPGIAVLYF,TGTGCCAGCAGCCCAGGGATTGCAGTTTTATATTTT
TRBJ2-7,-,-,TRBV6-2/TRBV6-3,CASSYGRGATYEQYF,TGTGCCAGCAGTTACGGACGGGGGGCAACCTACGAGCAGTACTTC
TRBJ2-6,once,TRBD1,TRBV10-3,CAIKDRVTGANVLTF,TGTGCCATCAAAGACAGGGTCACTGGGGCCAACGTCCTGACTTTC
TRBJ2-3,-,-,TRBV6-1,CASSEVPGVSTDTQYF,TGTGCCAGCAGTGAAGTCCCAGGGGTGAGCACAGATACGCAGTATTTT
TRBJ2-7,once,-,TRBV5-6,CASSLTPTSYEQYF,TGTGCCAGCAGCTTGACCCCAACTAGCTACGAGCAGTACTTC
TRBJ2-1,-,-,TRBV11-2,CASSLVAGDYYNEQFF,TGTGCCAGCAGCTTAGTTGCAGGGGACTACTACAATGAGCAGTTCTTC
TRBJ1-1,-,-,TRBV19,CASTGREVTEAFF,TGTGCCAGTACGGGCAGGGAAGTCACTGAAGCTTTCTTT
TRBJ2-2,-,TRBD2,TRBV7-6,CASSPSGANTGELFF,TGTGCCAGCAGCCCTAGCGGGGCGAACACCGGGGAGCTGTTTTTT
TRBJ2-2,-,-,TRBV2,CASSESGAIWTGELFF,TGTGCCAGCAGTGAGTCTGGGGCGATTTGGACCGGGGAGCTGTTTTTT
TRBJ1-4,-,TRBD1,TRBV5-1,CASSSTGGDEKLFF,TGCGCCAGCAGCTCGACAGGGGGCGATGAAAAACTGTTTTTT